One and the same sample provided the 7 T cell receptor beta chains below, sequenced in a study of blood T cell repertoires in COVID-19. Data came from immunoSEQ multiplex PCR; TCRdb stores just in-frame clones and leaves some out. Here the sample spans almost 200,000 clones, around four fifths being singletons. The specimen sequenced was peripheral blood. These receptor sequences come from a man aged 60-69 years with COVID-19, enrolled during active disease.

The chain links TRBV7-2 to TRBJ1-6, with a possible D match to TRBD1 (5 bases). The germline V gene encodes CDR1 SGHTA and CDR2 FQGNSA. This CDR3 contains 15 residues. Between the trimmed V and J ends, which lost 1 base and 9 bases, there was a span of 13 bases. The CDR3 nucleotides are TGTGCCAGCAGCTTAGTTTCAGGGTCGGCTTCACCCCTCCACTTT. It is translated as CASSLVSGSASPLHF.

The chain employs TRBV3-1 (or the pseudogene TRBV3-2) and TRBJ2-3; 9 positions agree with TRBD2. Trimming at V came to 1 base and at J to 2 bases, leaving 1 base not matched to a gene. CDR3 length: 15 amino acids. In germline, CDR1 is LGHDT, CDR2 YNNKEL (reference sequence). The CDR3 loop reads CASSQGLADTDTQYF. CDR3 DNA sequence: TGTGCCAGCAGCCAAGGACTAGCGGACACAGATACGCAGTATTTT.

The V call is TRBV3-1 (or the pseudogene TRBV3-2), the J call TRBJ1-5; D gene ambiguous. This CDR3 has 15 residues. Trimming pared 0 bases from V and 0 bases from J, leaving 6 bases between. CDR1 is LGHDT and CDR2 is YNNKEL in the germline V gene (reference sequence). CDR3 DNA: TGTGCCAGCAGCCAAGATAGCGTTAGCAATCAGCCCCAGCATTTT. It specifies CASSQDSVSNQPQHF.

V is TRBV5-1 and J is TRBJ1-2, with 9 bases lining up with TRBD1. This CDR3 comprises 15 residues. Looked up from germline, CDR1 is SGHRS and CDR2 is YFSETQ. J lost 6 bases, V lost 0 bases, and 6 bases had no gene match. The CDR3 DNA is TGCGCCAGCAGCTTGGCCGGGACAGGGTTTCATGGCTACACCTTC. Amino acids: CASSLAGTGFHGYTF. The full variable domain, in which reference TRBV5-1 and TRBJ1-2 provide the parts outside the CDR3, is KAGVTQTPRYLIKTRGQQVTLSCSPISGHRSVSWYQQTPGQGLQFLFEYFSETQRNKGNFPGRFSGRQFSNSRSEMNVSTLELGDSALYLCASSLAGTGFHGYTFGSGTRLTVV.

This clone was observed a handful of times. The CDR3 sequence: CASSQAMGRNTEAFF. For the CDR3, the DNA is TGTGCCAGCAGCCAGGCCATGGGGCGGAACACTGAAGCTTTCTTT. This sequence joins TRBV7-9 and TRBJ1-1; weak D call: TRBD1 (5 bases). The CDR3 runs to 15 residues. Looked up from germline, CDR1 is SEHNR and CDR2 is FQNEAQ (reference sequence). Trimming took 5 bases from V and 1 from J, leaving 14 bases between them.

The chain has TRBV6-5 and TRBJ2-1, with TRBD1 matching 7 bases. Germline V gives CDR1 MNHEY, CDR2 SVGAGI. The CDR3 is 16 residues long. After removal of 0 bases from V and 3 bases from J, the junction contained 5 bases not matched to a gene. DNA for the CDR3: TGTGCCAGCAGTTACTCGACGCGACAGGGCTACAATGAGCAGTTCTTC. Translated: CASSYSTRQGYNEQFF.

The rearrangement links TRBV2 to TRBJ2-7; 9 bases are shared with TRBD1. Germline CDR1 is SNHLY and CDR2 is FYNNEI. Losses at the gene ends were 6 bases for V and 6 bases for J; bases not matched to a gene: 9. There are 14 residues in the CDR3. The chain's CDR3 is CASRGRDRAAEQYF. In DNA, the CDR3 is TGTGCCAGCAGGGGCCGGGACAGGGCGGCCGAGCAGTACTTC.